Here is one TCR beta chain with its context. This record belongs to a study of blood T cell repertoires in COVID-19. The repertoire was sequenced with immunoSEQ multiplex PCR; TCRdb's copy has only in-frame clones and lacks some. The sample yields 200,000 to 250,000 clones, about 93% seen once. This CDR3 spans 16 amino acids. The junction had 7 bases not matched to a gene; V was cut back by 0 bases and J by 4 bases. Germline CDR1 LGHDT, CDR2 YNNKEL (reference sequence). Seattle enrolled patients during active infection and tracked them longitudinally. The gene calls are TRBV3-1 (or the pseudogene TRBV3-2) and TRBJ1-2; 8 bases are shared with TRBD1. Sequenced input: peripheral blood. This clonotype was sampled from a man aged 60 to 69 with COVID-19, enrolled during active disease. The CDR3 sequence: CASSQDLATGGYGYTF. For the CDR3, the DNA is TGTGCCAGCAGCCAAGATTTGGCTACAGGGGGCTATGGCTACACCTTC.